This paragraph covers one T cell receptor beta chain sequence. The antigen remains unidentified. This may be a read error, as it is one base from a much larger clone. The read halts 3 residues ahead of the CDR3 end, with the missing end drawn from the germline J gene. The data originate from a study of T cell clonality in common variable immunodeficiency. The study's findings and limits: In common variable immunodeficiency, TCR beta chains reportedly carried fewer deletions and N-nucleotide insertions.

The assay was immunoSEQ multiplex PCR, and TCRdb's table has in-frame clones only and misses some. This sample has tens of thousands of clones and no singletons, with approximately 2.2% in the ten largest. Per germline, CDR1 LNHDA and CDR2 SQIVND (reference sequence). CDR3 size: 16 residues. Material: peripheral blood mononuclear cells. This sequence joins TRBV19 and TRBJ2-3, with 12 bases identical to TRBD2. This receptor was obtained from a person aged 18 to 75 in good health. CDR3 loop: CASSISSGGGQETQYF. CDR3 bases read: TGTGCCAGTAGTATATCTAGCGGGGGGGGTCAGGAGACG.